This T cell receptor beta chain was identified in a study of shared clonotypes between healthy human individuals. Overall study context: CD4 naive and CD4 memory each took three plates per donor, while CD8 naive took two and CD8 memory one. The study, taken as a whole, reports: It was only blood that was sampled, and tissue repertoires likely differ.

This clone was counted only a few times. Its antigen remains unknown. Running of the assay took place at deep level. Using immunoSEQ multiplex PCR, the repertoire was profiled, and TCRdb retains in-frame clones only, with some absent. The sample has hundreds of thousands of clones; roughly 95% are singletons. The naive CD8 fraction comprised CD45RO-negative cells positively selected for CCR7 and excluded terminally differentiated effector memory CD45RA+ cells. The source is a woman aged 30 to 39 in good health. Sequenced sample: naive CD8+ T cells sorted from blood.

CDR3 loop: CASSQEEGSRTQPQHF. CDR3 DNA: TGCGCCAGCAGCCAAGAGGAAGGGAGTCGAACTCAGCCCCAGCATTTT. The chain recombines TRBV4-1 with TRBJ1-5; D gene uncertain. The CDR3 has 16 amino acids. Looked up from germline, CDR1 is MGHRA and CDR2 is YSYEKL. The V end was cut by 0 bases, the J end by 6 bases, with 15 bases between.